This is a list of T cell receptor beta chains from one sample in a study of control samples from healthy donors and cancer patients. Produced via immunoSEQ multiplex PCR; TCRdb's table is partial and in-frame only. The table has around 29,000 clones, around three quarters seen once. Sequencing was performed on PBMCs. The source is a man in his sixties with head and neck cancer. The conserved cysteine and the conserved F or W are not part of the CDR3 here. Not all rows give a size; the values are once, few, many and, for expanded clones, a class.

NA	TRBV9	TRBJ2-1	ASSLKGGWDDNEQF
NA	TRBV6-2/TRBV6-3	TRBJ1-1	ASSTWDRRTEAF
NA	TRBV15	TRBJ2-3	ATSRDPTSGSRRDTQY
NA	TRBV11-2	TRBJ2-5	ASSLQGTGETQY
medium-sized	TRBV7-8	TRBJ1-5	ASSLEETAHSNQPQH
NA	TRBV6-1	TRBJ2-1	ASSEARVAGGYNEQF
NA	TRBV5-4	TRBJ2-7	ASSLPGQGSYEQY
NA	TRBV6-1	TRBJ1-5	ASSDMFAGNQPQH
few	TRBV3-1/TRBV3-2	TRBJ2-1	ASSQDFYEQF
NA	TRBV6-1	TRBJ2-7	ASSEALAGGREQY